This TCR beta chain was sequenced during a study of CD8+ T cells in alopecia areata (dated by TCRdb to 2017 to 2018). With respect to the entire study: The treated patients, all with moderate-to-severe alopecia areata, were enrolled in an open-label pilot trial of oral tofacitinib given at 5 to 10 mg twice daily. Tofacitinib was administered for 6 to 18 months, and 6 months of follow-up off drug were then conducted to assess delayed response and recurrence. The study used high-throughput TCRbeta sequencing to examine T cell clonal expansion in alopecia areata, in both the C3H/HeJ mouse model and human patients. On the human side, TCRbeta sequencing was run on scalp tissue and on sorted CD4+ and CD8+ peripheral blood T cells from healthy controls and from alopecia areata patients with either patchy or totalis/universalis disease. Biopsies were taken from tofacitinib-treated patients at baseline and again at 4 and 24 weeks into treatment, and several of those patients also had a later scalp biopsy. Clonality in the scalp was compared among normal scalp (n=4), patchy alopecia areata scalp (n=8), and alopecia totalis/universalis scalp (n=8). RNA was obtained with the PAXgene miRNA kit for fixed scalp, the miRNeasy kit for PBMCs, and the RNeasy kit for mouse skin. TCRbeta CDR3 regions were amplified by immunoSEQ multiplex PCR with 35 Vbeta forward and 13 Jbeta reverse primers. Paper-wide results and their limitations: Compared with normal scalp, lesional scalp had higher clonality and more expanded CD8+ clones, particularly in alopecia totalis/universalis, a pattern that suggests antigenic drive. Resident alphabeta T cells in normal human skin are also sequenced, complicating scalp TCR repertoire analysis, unlike mouse skin dominated by gammadelta T cells. TCR sequences shared between patients were less clear than in mice, possibly partly because of HLA diversity in the patient population.

The sample's time point, from its label and the paper: baseline before oral tofacitinib. Lesional scalp punch biopsies and peripheral blood were obtained from alopecia areata patients. PBMCs were separated by density centrifugation and stained for CD3, CD4 and CD8, after which CD4+ and CD8+ T cells were sorted on a FACSAria. Libraries were built with the immunoSEQ multiplex PCR assay. To provide template for TCR sequencing, every sample had RNA extracted and reverse transcribed into cDNA. First-strand cDNA was synthesized using SuperScript III with a 2:1 mix of oligo-dT and random hexamers. A synthetic immune receptor repertoire was used to measure amplification bias, and any remaining bias was corrected computationally. The authors' pipeline ran thus. Raw reads were preprocessed for error removal, and CDR3 was defined according to IMGT conventions as running from the conserved cysteine to phenylalanine. To get clonality, Shannon entropy was normalized by log2 of the number of productive unique TCRs and the result was subtracted from 1. Whether each scalp clone was CD4 or CD8 was inferred by checking scalp TCRbeta sequences against the CD4 and CD8 repertoires from sorted blood. Not all clones reach the TCRdb copy of this immuneACCESS table, which keeps in-frame sequences only. Checked studies attribute under half of the gap to unresolved V genes and leave the rest unexplained. Clonal size and the V and J genes are those of that table, whereas D and trimming came from the DNA. Counted in this sample were more than 150,000 clones; under 60% of them appeared once. Of the sample, approximately 19% falls within the top ten clones.

In this sample, this clone turned up many times. Its antigen remains undetermined. No per-base quality is available; no much larger clone lies one base away. As encoded in the germline V gene (reference sequence), CDR1 is LNHDA while CDR2 is SQIVND. Trimming removed 2 bases from V and 9 bases from J; the gene matches leave 5 bases unexplained. Spanning cysteine to phenylalanine, the CDR3 consists of 15 amino acids. The CDR3 DNA has 45 bases and is translated from base 1. This chain is built from TRBV19 and TRBJ2-1, with TRBD2 matching 12 junction bases. This clonotype was sampled from a human donor with alopecia areata. The specimen comprised CD8+ T cells sorted from blood, sampled at week 0. The DNA reads TGTGCCAGTAGTATACTAGCGGGGGGGCTCGGTGAGCAGTTCTTC. Translated, it reads CASSILAGGLGEQFF. The entire variable domain, with the stretches around the CDR3 drawn from the reference TRBV19 and TRBJ2-1 proteins, is DGGITQSPKYLFRKEGQNVTLSCEQNLNHDAMYWYRQDPGQGLRLIYYSQIVNDFQKGDIAEGYSVSREKKESFPLTVTSAQKNPTAFYLCASSILAGGLGEQFFGPGTRLTVL.